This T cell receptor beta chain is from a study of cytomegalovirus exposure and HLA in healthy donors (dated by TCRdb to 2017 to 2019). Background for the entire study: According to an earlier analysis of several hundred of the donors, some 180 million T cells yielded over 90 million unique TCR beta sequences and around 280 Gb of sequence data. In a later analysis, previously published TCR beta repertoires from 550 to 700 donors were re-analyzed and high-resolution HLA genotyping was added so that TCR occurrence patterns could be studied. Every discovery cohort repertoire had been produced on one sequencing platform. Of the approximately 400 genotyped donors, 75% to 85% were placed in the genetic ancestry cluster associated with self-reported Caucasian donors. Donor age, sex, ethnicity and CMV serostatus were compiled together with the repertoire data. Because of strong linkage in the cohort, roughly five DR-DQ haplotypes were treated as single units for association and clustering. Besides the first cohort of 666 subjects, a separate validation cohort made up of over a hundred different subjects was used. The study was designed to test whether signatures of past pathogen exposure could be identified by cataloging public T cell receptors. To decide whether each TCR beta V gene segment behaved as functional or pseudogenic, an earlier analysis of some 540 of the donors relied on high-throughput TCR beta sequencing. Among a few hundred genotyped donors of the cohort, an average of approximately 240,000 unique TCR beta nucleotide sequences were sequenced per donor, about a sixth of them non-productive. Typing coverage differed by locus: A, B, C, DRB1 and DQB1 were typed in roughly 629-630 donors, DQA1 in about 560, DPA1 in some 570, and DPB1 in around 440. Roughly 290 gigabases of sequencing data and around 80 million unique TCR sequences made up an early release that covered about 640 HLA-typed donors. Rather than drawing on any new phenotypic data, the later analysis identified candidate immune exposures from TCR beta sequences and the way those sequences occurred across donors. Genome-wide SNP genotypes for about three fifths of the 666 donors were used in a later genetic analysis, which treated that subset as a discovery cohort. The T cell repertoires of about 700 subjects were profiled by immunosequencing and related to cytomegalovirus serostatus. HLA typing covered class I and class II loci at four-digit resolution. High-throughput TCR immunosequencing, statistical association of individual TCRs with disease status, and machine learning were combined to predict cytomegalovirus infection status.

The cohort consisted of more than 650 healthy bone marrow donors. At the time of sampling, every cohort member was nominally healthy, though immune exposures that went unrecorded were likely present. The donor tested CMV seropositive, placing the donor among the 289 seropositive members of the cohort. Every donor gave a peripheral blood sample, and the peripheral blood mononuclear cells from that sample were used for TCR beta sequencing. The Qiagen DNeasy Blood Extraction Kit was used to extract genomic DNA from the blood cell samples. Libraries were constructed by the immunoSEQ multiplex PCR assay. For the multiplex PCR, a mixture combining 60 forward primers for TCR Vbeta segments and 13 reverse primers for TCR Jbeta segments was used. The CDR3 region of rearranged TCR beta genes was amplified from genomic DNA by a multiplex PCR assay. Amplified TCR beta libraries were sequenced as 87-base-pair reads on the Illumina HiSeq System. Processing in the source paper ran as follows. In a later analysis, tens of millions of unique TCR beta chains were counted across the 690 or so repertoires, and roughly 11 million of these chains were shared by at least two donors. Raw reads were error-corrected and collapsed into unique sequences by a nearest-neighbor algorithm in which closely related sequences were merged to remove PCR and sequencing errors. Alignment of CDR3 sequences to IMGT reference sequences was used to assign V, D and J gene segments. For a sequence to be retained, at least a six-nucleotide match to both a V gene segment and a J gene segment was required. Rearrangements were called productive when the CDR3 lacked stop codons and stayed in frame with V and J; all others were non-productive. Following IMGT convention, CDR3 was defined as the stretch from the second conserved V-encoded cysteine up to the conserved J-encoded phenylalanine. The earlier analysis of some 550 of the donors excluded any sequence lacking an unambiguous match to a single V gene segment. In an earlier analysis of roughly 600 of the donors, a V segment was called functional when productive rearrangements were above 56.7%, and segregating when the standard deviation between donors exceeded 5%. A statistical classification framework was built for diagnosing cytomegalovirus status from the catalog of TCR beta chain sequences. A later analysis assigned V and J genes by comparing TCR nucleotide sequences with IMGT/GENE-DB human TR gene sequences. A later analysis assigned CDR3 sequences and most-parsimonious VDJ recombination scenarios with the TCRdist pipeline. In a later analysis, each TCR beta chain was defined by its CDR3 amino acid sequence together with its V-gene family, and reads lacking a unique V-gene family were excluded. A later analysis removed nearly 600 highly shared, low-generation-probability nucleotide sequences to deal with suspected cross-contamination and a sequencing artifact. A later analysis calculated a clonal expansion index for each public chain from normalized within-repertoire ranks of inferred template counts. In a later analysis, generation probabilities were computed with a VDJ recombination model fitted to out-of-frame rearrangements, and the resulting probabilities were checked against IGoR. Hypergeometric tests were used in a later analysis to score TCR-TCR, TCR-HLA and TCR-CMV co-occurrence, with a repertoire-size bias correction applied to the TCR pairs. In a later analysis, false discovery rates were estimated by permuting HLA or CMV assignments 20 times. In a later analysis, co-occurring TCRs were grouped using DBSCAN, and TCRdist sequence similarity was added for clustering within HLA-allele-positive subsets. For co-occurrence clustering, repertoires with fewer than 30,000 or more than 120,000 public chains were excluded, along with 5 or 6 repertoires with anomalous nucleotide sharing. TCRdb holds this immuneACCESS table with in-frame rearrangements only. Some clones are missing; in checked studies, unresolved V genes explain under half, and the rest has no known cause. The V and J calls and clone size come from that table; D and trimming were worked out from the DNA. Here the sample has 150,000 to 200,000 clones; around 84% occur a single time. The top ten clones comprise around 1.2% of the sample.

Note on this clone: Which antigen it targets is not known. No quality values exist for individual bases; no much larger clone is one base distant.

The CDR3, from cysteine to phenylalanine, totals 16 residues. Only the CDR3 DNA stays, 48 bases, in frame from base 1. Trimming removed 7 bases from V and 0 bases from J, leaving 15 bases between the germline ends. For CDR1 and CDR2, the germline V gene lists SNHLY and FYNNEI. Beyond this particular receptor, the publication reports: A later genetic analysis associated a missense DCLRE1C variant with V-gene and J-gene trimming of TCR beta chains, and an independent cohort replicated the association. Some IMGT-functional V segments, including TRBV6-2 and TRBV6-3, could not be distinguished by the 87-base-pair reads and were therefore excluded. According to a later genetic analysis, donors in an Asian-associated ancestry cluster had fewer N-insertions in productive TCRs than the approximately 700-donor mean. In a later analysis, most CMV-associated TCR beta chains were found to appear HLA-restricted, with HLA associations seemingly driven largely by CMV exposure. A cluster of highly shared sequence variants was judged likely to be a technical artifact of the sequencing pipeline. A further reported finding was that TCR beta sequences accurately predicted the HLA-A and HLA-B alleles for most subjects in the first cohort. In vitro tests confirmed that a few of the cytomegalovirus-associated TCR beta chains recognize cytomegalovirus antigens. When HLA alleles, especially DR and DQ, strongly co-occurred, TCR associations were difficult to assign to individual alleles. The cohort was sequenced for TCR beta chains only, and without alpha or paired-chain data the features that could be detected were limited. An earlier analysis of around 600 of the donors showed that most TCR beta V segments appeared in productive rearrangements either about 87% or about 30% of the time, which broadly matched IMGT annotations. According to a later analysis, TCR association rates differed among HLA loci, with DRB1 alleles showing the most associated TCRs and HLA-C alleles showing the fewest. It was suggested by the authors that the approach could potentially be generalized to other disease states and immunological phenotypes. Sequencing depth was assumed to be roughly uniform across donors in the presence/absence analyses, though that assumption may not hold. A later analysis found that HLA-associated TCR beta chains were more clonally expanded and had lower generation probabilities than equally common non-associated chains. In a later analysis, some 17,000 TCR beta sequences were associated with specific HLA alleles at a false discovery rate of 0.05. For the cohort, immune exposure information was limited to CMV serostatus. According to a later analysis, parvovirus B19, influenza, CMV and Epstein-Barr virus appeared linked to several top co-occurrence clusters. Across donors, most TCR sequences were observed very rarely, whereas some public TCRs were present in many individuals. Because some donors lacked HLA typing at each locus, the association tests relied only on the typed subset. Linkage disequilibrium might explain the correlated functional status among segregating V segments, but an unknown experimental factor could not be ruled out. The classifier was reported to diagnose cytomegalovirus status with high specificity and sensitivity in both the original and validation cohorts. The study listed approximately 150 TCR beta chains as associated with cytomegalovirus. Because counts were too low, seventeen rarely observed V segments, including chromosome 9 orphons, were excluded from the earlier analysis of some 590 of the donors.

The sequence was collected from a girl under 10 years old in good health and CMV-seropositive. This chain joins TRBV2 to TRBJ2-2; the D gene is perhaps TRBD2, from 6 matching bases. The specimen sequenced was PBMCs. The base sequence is TGTGCCAGCAAGCTAGCGCCCGACTCGAACACCGGGGAGCTGTTTTTT. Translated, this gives CASKLAPDSNTGELFF.